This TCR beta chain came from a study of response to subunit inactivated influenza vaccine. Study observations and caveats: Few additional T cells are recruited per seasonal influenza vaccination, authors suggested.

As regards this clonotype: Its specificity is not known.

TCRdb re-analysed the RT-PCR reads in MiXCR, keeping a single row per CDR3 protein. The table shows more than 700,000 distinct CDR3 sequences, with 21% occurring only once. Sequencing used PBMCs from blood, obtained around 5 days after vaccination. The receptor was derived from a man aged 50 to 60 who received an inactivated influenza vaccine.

Here the CDR3 reads CAISESRVETQYF. The CDR3 DNA follows: TGTGCCATCAGTGAGTCCAGGGTAGAGACCCAGTACTTC. This chain links TRBV10-3 with TRBJ2-5, with D possibly TRBD1 on 5 matching bases. Germline CDR1 reads ENHRY; CDR2 reads SYGVKD. The CDR3 has 13 residues. V was trimmed by 0 bases and J by 4 bases, leaving 6 bases between them.